Each of the 21 T cell receptor beta chains below was sequenced from the same sample in a study of type 1 regulatory T cells. These TCRs are of unknown antigen specificity. TCRdb reprocessed the reads with MiXCR, giving one entry per CDR3 protein. The data show 35,000 to 50,000 distinct CDR3 sequences, 12% seen once. Sequences were obtained from cultured non-Tr1 T cells, either the whole culture or a sorted T cell fraction (not recorded which). The receptors here all came from a human donor in good health.

This clonotype was picked up many times. The chain uses TRBV24-1 and TRBJ1-5, with 10 nucleotides matching TRBD1. CDR3 length: 15 amino acids. Germline-derived CDR1 and CDR2 are KGHDR and SFDVKD. V was pared by 3 bases and J by 7 bases, with 5 bases of the junction left unmatched. The CDR3, as DNA: TGTGCCACCAGTGATGGGACAGGGGCGGTACAGCCCCAGCATTTT. Its translation: CATSDGTGAVQPQHF.

The chain links TRBV20-1 to TRBJ2-4; TRBD1 might be the D (5 bases). V dropped 2 bases and J dropped 0 bases, with 11 bases sitting between them. The CDR3 has 15 residues. CDR1 is DFQATT and CDR2 is SNEGSKA in the germline V gene (reference sequence). The CDR3: CSARKGPGAKNIQYF. In DNA, the CDR3 is TGCAGTGCTAGAAAGGGGCCGGGAGCCAAAAACATTCAGTACTTC.

This clonotype was detected ten times or more. J is TRBJ1-6 and V is TRBV5-4, with TRBD1 matching over 7 bases. The CDR3 loop spans 15 amino acids. V trimming: 3 bases; J trimming: 6 bases; junction bases outside the gene matches: 6. Germline V gives CDR1 SGHNT, CDR2 YYREEE (reference sequence). Here the CDR3 reads CASSSTGTLNSPLHF. The CDR3 region has the DNA TGTGCCAGCAGCTCGACAGGGACCCTTAATTCACCCCTCCACTTT.

Ten or more counts support this clonotype. This chain connects TRBV12-3 or TRBV12-4 to TRBJ2-3, with TRBD2 as a possible D gene (5 bases). The CDR3 covers 18 residues. V was trimmed by 8 bases and J by 5 bases, leaving 29 bases between them. As DNA, the CDR3 is TGTGCCAGCCGCCTCTTCCGCGGGCGATCCGGGCTGGAAGATACGCAGTATTTT. This translates into CASRLFRGRSGLEDTQYF.

The chain combines TRBV2 with TRBJ2-4, with D perhaps matching TRBD1 (5 bases). The germline V gene has CDR1 SNHLY and CDR2 FYNNEI. The CDR3 loop spans 15 amino acids. V gave up 2 bases and J gave up 0 bases, with 8 bases separating them. The CDR3 here is CASSELGQAKNIQYF. CDR3 bases: TGTGCCAGCAGTGAATTAGGACAAGCCAAAAACATTCAGTACTTC.

This clonotype was detected many times. This rearrangement joins TRBV6-5 to TRBJ2-5, with TRBD1 matching 8 bases. This CDR3 is built from 14 residues. V dropped 10 bases and J dropped 0; count of bases not matched to a gene: 7. CDR1 and CDR2 from the germline V gene are MNHEY and SVGAGI. The CDR3: CATRGPGYQETQYF. For the CDR3, the DNA is TGTGCCACCAGGGGGCCCGGATACCAAGAGACCCAGTACTTC.

This clonotype was found many times. The V gene is TRBV6-1, the J gene TRBJ2-1; 12 nucleotides line up with TRBD2. V gave up 4 bases and J gave up 4 bases; unmatched junction bases: 5. There are 16 residues in the CDR3. The germline V gene has CDR1 MNHNS and CDR2 SASEGT. The CDR3 here is CASSGPSGRAYNEQFF. CDR3 bases: TGTGCCAGCAGTGGACCTAGCGGGAGGGCTTACAATGAGCAGTTCTTC.

This clonotype was counted only a few times. The V gene is TRBV20-1, the J gene TRBJ2-1; D is unresolved. The CDR3 has 13 residues. Trimming left V 0 bases short and J 3 bases short, with 6 bases between. Per germline, CDR1 DFQATT and CDR2 SNEGSKA (reference sequence). The CDR3 sequence is CSAREELYNEQFF. The CDR3 DNA is TGCAGTGCTAGAGAAGAACTCTACAATGAGCAGTTCTTC.

In this sample, this clonotype turned up a few times. This chain connects TRBV12-3 or TRBV12-4 to TRBJ2-5; D may be TRBD1 (6 bases). The CDR3 contains 13 residues. V lost 7 bases and J lost 2, with 11 bases in between. This CDR3 reads CASTQQGQETQYF. Written as DNA, the CDR3 is TGTGCCAGCACCCAACAGGGTCAAGAGACCCAGTACTTC.

The V gene is TRBV7-3, the J gene TRBJ2-3, with 9 bases that match TRBD2. The CDR3 has 14 residues. V shed 6 bases and J 2 bases; nucleotides not matched to a gene: 3. The germline gives CDR1 SGHTA, CDR2 FQGTGA. CDR3 sequence (DNA): TGTGCCAGCAGTTTAGCGGGAGCCACAGATACGCAGTATTTT. The encoded protein is CASSLAGATDTQYF.

This clonotype was observed a few times. The chain combines TRBV30 with TRBJ2-1, with 11 bases fitting TRBD2. Germline CDR1 is GTSNPN and CDR2 is SVGIG (reference sequence). J was trimmed by 4 bases and V by 0 bases; bases with no gene match: 2. There are 15 residues in the CDR3. The CDR3 loop reads CAWSVGTSGYNEQFF. As DNA, the CDR3 is TGTGCCTGGAGTGTCGGGACTAGCGGATACAATGAGCAGTTCTTC.

With regard to this clonotype: The junction does not match germline at one end; this may be a read error. The chain's CDR3 is CASSFSEGMGEQCF. The CDR3 coding sequence is TGCGCCAGCAGCTTCTCTGAAGGGATGGGCGAGCAGTGCTTC. The chain joins TRBV5-1 to TRBJ2-7; no firm D call. Germline CDR1 and CDR2: SGHRS and YFSETQ. CDR3 length equals 14 residues.

This clonotype was seen a handful of times. The rearrangement uses TRBV7-2 and TRBJ1-1; D uncertain. The CDR3 is made up of 14 amino acids. Germline V gives CDR1 SGHTA, CDR2 FQGNSA. V was clipped by 1 base and J by 6 bases, with 12 bases between them. The CDR3 sequence: CASSLGATDAEAFF. The CDR3 nucleotides are TGTGCCAGCAGCTTAGGCGCCACCGATGCTGAAGCTTTCTTT.

In its sample, this clonotype was seen a few times. This chain connects TRBV5-1 to TRBJ2-1; D unresolved. Germline CDR1 and CDR2: SGHRS and YFSETQ. Deletions cut 5 bases from V and 1 base from J, with 13 bases between. This CDR3 spans 15 amino acids. CDR3 sequence: CASRVTILSYNEQFF. DNA for the CDR3: TGCGCCAGCAGGGTTACCATTCTTTCCTACAATGAGCAGTTCTTC.

Only a few counts were recorded for this clonotype. The junction shows a germline mismatch at one end, possibly a read error. The chain links TRBV2 to TRBJ1-4; no firm D call. Germline V CDR1 and CDR2: SNHLY, FYNNEI. This CDR3 region has 13 residues. The CDR3 reads CAGSVGPDEKLFF. In DNA, the CDR3 is TGTGCCGGCAGTGTCGGGCCGGATGAAAAACTGTTTTTT.

This clonotype has a count of ten or more. J is TRBJ2-7 and V is TRBV30, with D hard to call. Trimming cost V 0 bases and J 6 bases, with 9 bases left between them. CDR3 length: 12 amino acids. In germline, CDR1 is GTSNPN, CDR2 SVGIG (reference sequence). The CDR3 DNA sequence: TGTGCCTGGAGTGTATCTCGGGTCGAGCAGTACTTC. Translated, it gives CAWSVSRVEQYF.

Note on this clonotype: No conserved phenylalanine or tryptophan ends this CDR3, so it is likely a read error. The V gene is TRBV5-5, the J gene TRBJ1-1; 8 nucleotides agree with TRBD1. The trim removed 5 bases at V and 7 bases at J, leaving 4 bases unmatched. The germline V gene has CDR1 SGHKS and CDR2 YYEKEE (reference sequence). This CDR3 is built from 12 residues. The CDR3 DNA reads TGTGCCAGCAGTTGGGGACAGGTTGAAGCTTTCTCT. Protein sequence: CASSWGQVEAFS.

There are many counts of this clonotype. This rearrangement joins TRBV27 to TRBJ2-7, with 11 bases aligning to TRBD1. The CDR3 sequence is 14 residues long. Trimming cost V 5 bases and J 3 bases; bases outside gene matches: 3. Germline V CDR1 and CDR2: MNHEY, SMNVEV (reference sequence). The CDR3 reads CASSRTGGGYEQYF. CDR3 DNA: TGTGCCAGCAGTCGGACAGGGGGCGGCTACGAGCAGTACTTC.

This clonotype was seen repeatedly, ten times or more. This rearrangement joins TRBV27 to TRBJ2-7; the match to TRBD2 covers 8 bases. The V segment lost 6 bases and the J segment 0 bases; nucleotides outside the gene matches: 7. Per the germline V gene, CDR1 is MNHEY and CDR2 is SMNVEV (reference sequence). CDR3 size: 15 residues. The CDR3 sequence is CASRPTSGHSYEQYF. CDR3 DNA sequence: TGTGCCAGCAGGCCAACTAGCGGTCACTCCTACGAGCAGTACTTC.

The chain has TRBV6-2 or TRBV6-3 and TRBJ2-1, with TRBD2 identical over 12 bases. The CDR3 has 14 residues. The germline CDR1 and CDR2 sequences are MNHEY and SVGEGT. V was pared by 6 bases and J by 7 bases, with 4 bases of the junction left unmatched. Here the CDR3 reads CASRTSGSFNEQFF. The CDR3, as DNA: TGTGCCAGCAGGACTAGCGGGAGTTTTAATGAGCAGTTCTTC.

Turning to this clonotype: One base away lies a much larger clone, so this may be a sequencing read error. The chain uses TRBV19 and TRBJ2-1, with no clear D. CDR1 is LNHDA and CDR2 is SQIVND in the germline V gene (reference sequence). This CDR3 has 13 amino acids. CDR3: CVSSIGSNNEQFF. CDR3 in DNA: TGTGTCAGTAGTATAGGCAGTAACAATGAGCAGTTCTTC.